The 4 T cell receptor beta chains presented below share a single source sample, sequenced in a study of persistence of HIV-infected CD4 T cells. Sequencing used immunoSEQ version 4 in survey mode. The repertoire was sequenced with immunoSEQ multiplex PCR; TCRdb's copy has only in-frame clones and lacks some. This table has fewer than 40,000 clones, more than 75% appearing once. The stimulus was lysate of CMV-infected fibroblasts, around 10 ug/mL. CD40L-negative CD69-negative CD45RO-high memory CD4+ T cells were sorted as populations depleted of antigen-responding cells. For these TCRs, the target antigens are not known. Sequenced material: CD4+ T cells sorted from PBMCs after approximately 20-hour stimulation, taken from a patient who received antiretroviral therapy. Receptors originate from an adult woman with HIV who was CMV-seropositive.

The rearrangement uses TRBV23-1 and TRBJ2-4, with D possibly matching TRBD1 (6 bases). TRBV23-1 is flagged as an ORF with uncertain function. The CDR3 length is 16 residues. Trimming cost V 8 bases and J 0 bases, with 17 bases left between them. The CDR3 here is CASGGAPLLAKNIQYF. The CDR3 DNA sequence: TGCGCCAGCGGGGGCGCCCCCCTACTAGCCAAAAACATTCAGTACTTC.

This rearrangement joins TRBV2 to TRBJ2-3; 10 nucleotides match TRBD2. CDR3 size: 15 residues. Germline V lookup: CDR1 SNHLY, CDR2 FYNNEI. V lost 0 bases and J lost 8; bases outside the gene matches: 5. CDR3 DNA: TGTGCCAGCAGTGAAGCCCGGCTAGCGGGAGCTACGCAGTATTTT. Protein sequence: CASSEARLAGATQYF.

This clone has only one observation. The V gene is TRBV6-1, the J gene TRBJ2-1; 8 bases are shared with TRBD2. V dropped 2 bases and J dropped 11; count of bases not matched to a gene: 2. The CDR3 totals 12 residues. Germline values: CDR1 MNHNS, CDR2 SASEGT. The CDR3 loop reads CASSEWTSKQFF. CDR3 sequence (DNA): TGTGCCAGCAGTGAATGGACTAGCAAGCAGTTCTTC.

This rearrangement joins TRBV21-1 to TRBJ1-2; the DNA was not used to check the table's D call, TRBD1. TRBV21-1 is assigned pseudogene status. CDR3 length: 14 amino acids. The CDR3 DNA reads TGTGCCAGCAGCAAAGCGGGACAGGGGATCGGCTACACCTTC. It encodes CASSKAGQGIGYTF.